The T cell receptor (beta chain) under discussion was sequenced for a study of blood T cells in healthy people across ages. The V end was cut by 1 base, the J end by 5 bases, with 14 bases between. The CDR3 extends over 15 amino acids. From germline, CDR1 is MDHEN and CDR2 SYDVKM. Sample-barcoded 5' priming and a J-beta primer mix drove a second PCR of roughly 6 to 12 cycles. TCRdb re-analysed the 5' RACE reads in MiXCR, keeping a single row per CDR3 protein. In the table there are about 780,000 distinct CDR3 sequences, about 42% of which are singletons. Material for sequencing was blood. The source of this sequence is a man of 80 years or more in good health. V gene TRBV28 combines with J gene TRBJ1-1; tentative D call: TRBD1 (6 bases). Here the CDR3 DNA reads TGTGCCAGCAGTTTATCACAGGGTCCTGGGACTGAAGCTTTCTTT. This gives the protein CASSLSQGPGTEAFF.